This TCR beta chain was found in a study of shared clonotypes between healthy human individuals. Study-level background: Researchers assigned three CD4 naive, three CD4 memory, two CD8 naive and one CD8 memory plate to each donor.

As handled by the study authors: Filtering of immunoSEQ junctional sequences could not match full-length read filtering. Method: immunoSEQ multiplex PCR; TCRdb's copy keeps in-frame clones and lacks some. D and trimming were read from the DNA, whereas the V and J calls and clone size are those reported in that table. The sample has around 1.4 million clones; 98% are singletons. Study-wide results and limits: The donor pool, a small one, limited the genetic and exposure-history diversity represented.

The V gene end was trimmed by 8 bases and the J gene end by 8 bases; junction bases not matched to a gene: 6. Germline values: CDR1 MDHEN, CDR2 SYDVKM. The length of the CDR3 is 12 residues. Comment on this clone: Its antigen is currently unknown. This same CDR3 is encoded by further DNA sequences in the sample.

Sequenced input: naive CD4+ T cells sorted from blood. The subset here: CD45RA+ positively selected. This rearrangement joins TRBV28 to TRBJ1-2; 9 nucleotides line up with TRBD1. The clonotype originates from a young man in good health. CDR3 residues: CASRTGAGGYTF. CDR3 bases: TGTGCCAGCCGGACAGGGGCCGGCGGCTACACCTTC.